The sample holds many counts of the clone carrying this TCR beta chain. Its antigen is undetermined. Via MiXCR, TCRdb re-called the multiplex PCR reads, giving one row per CDR3 protein. The profile shows 200,000 to 250,000 distinct CDR3 sequences, roughly 30% of them singletons. Germline CDR1 SNHLY, CDR2 FYNNEI. Unmatched junction bases numbered 7, after V lost 4 bases and J lost 2 bases. This CDR3 spans 15 amino acids. This sample is drawn from a study of breast tumors, draining lymph nodes, adjacent tissues. Broader study findings: Compared with basal-like, luminal-like tumors shared significantly more repertoire with nontumor tissue. That most tumor T cells come from lymph nodes remained unproven. Most tumor T cells seemingly derive from lymph node, then expand in tumor. Compared with lymph nodes, tumors were less diverse; compared with nontumor tissue, more.

The lymph nodes were axillary draining lymph nodes from breast cancer patients. Sequencing was done on a sample of axillary lymph node tissue. The clonotype comes from a female donor with breast cancer. Some clones in this sample may be carry-over from other donors' samples. The chain uses TRBV2 and TRBJ2-5; 7 bases agree with TRBD2. CDR3 nucleotides: TGTGCCAGCAGTGGTGCGGGGGTGCTACAAGAGACCCAGTACTTC. Encoded protein: CASSGAGVLQETQYF.